The 17 T cell receptor beta chains presented below share a single source sample, sequenced in a study of PD-1 blockade in classical Hodgkin lymphoma. Sequencing was performed with immunoSEQ multiplex PCR; in TCRdb, only in-frame clones are kept and a portion is missing. Among roughly 50,000 clones listed, 90% were seen once. Time point defined: cycle 4 day 1 (C4D1), after more than five weeks of nivolumab. Every patient relapsed after autologous stem cell transplantation, and brentuximab vedotin exposure varied. Sequencing used peripheral blood mononuclear cells (PBMCs), obtained before the fourth cycle of nivolumab. The receptors were sampled from a human donor with classical Hodgkin lymphoma.

This sequence joins TRBV11-2 and TRBJ1-5; D perhaps matches TRBD1 (5 bases). Germline loops: CDR1 SGHAT, CDR2 FQNNGV. CDR3 size: 15 residues. V lost 4 bases to trimming and J lost 6 bases, with 16 bases between them. CDR3 DNA sequence: TGTGCCAGCAGCTCATCACGGGGGTTAGGTCAGCCCCAGCATTTT. Translation: CASSSSRGLGQPQHF.

The chain combines TRBV21-1 with TRBJ1-5. TRBV21-1 is a pseudogene locus. The CDR3 totals 14 residues. CDR3 nucleotides: TGTGCCAGCGTGGGTCACATTAGCAATCAGCCCCAGCATTTT. It codes for CASVGHISNQPQHF.

This chain's CDR3 is CASSSRGRLAADTQYF. The CDR3 region has the DNA TGTGCCAGCAGCTCTAGAGGTCGACTAGCTGCAGATACGCAGTATTTT. The chain employs TRBV11-1 and TRBJ2-3; TRBD2 matches 7 bases. This CDR3 has 16 amino acids. Germline V gene lookup returns CDR1 SGHAT and CDR2 FQDESV (reference sequence). The junction had 11 bases not matched to a gene; V was cut back by 4 bases and J by 4 bases.

About this clone itself: The same CDR3 arises from other DNA sequences in this sample as well. CDR3 in amino acids: CASSPSYNEQFF. CDR3 coding DNA: TGTGCCAGTAGTCCATCCTACAATGAGCAGTTCTTC. The V gene is TRBV19, the J gene TRBJ2-1; D unclear. From germline, CDR1 is LNHDA and CDR2 SQIVND (reference sequence). Trimming shortened V by 5 bases and J by 1 base, and 3 bases separated the two germline ends. The CDR3 length is 12 residues.

The V call is TRBV2, the J call TRBJ1-1; perhaps TRBD1 as D (5 bases). The V end lost 4 bases, the J end lost 6 bases, and 6 bases lay between the germline ends. Germline V lookup: CDR1 SNHLY, CDR2 FYNNEI. This CDR3 comprises 11 residues. Here the CDR3 reads CASSVTAEAFF. In DNA, the CDR3 is TGTGCCAGCAGTGTGACAGCTGAAGCTTTCTTT.

The V and J genes are TRBV7-3 and TRBJ2-2, with 8 bases identical to TRBD2. The J segment lost 3 bases and the V segment lost 2 bases, leaving 5 bases of the junction unmatched. Germline V lookup: CDR1 SGHTA, CDR2 FQGTGA. CDR3 size: 16 residues. The CDR3: CASSLLAGLDTGELFF. Here the CDR3 DNA reads TGTGCCAGCAGCTTACTAGCGGGTCTCGACACCGGGGAGCTGTTTTTT.

This clone was seen only once. V usage is TRBV7-8 and J usage is TRBJ1-2; no definite D call. The germline CDR1 and CDR2 sequences are SGHVS and FQNEAQ. Trimming left V 1 base short and J 2 bases short, with 11 bases between. This CDR3 contains 15 residues. The CDR3 spells CASSLGAGGNYGYTF. Written as DNA, the CDR3 is TGTGCCAGCAGCTTAGGAGCGGGCGGGAACTATGGCTACACCTTC.

This chain connects TRBV6-5 to TRBJ2-2; D remains unclear. With 0 bases removed from V and 5 bases from J, the gap between germline ends came to 10 bases. This CDR3 has 15 residues. Germline CDR1 MNHEY, CDR2 SVGAGI. The chain's CDR3 is CASSYSYSLTGELFF. As DNA, the CDR3 is TGTGCCAGCAGTTACTCGTACTCCTTGACCGGGGAGCTGTTTTTT.

The rearrangement uses TRBV6-5 and TRBJ2-3, with 8 bases fitting TRBD2. The CDR3 totals 15 residues. Germline loops: CDR1 MNHEY, CDR2 SVGAGI. The ends lost 0 bases at V and 8 bases at J; junction bases unmatched: 7. The CDR3 region is CASSYSKLAESTQYF. The CDR3, as DNA: TGTGCCAGCAGTTACTCGAAACTAGCGGAGAGTACGCAGTATTTT.

This rearrangement joins TRBV29-1 to TRBJ1-3, with a possible D match to TRBD1 (5 bases). Germline V lookup: CDR1 SQVTM, CDR2 ANQGSEA. The CDR3 sequence is 12 residues long. V lost 3 bases, J lost 3 bases, and 6 bases lay in between. CDR3 region: CSVERGGNTIYF. CDR3 nucleotide sequence: TGCAGCGTTGAGAGGGGTGGAAACACCATATATTTT.

V usage is TRBV13 and J usage is TRBJ2-7; D is possibly TRBD2 (7 bases). The CDR3 is 15 amino acids. CDR1 is PRHDT, CDR2 FYEKMQ, per germline (reference sequence). V lost 4 bases to trimming and J lost 2 bases, with 15 bases between them. The CDR3 DNA follows: TGTGCCAGCAGCTATAGGGGGGAGGGCCCCTACGAGCAGTACTTC. It encodes CASSYRGEGPYEQYF.

The chain links TRBV15 to TRBJ1-1; D is unclear. Germline V gene data show CDR1 as LNHNV and CDR2 as YYDKDF (reference sequence). Deletions cut 4 bases from V and 3 bases from J, with 12 bases between. CDR3 length equals 14 residues. CDR3 sequence (DNA): TGTGCCACCAGCACGGCCAGTTCCTACACTGAAGCTTTCTTT. It yields the protein CATSTASSYTEAFF.

V gene TRBV13 combines with J gene TRBJ2-1; 14 bases match TRBD2. Per germline, CDR1 PRHDT and CDR2 FYEKMQ (reference sequence). Trimming took 4 bases from V and 9 from J; bases not matched to a gene: 5. The CDR3 has 15 residues. The CDR3 DNA sequence: TGTGCCAGCAGCTCCGGACTAGCGGGAGGAATTGAGCAGTTCTTC. It yields the protein CASSSGLAGGIEQFF.

This chain uses TRBV7-9 with TRBJ1-1; no reliable D call. This CDR3 has 13 residues. Germline V gene data show CDR1 as SEHNR and CDR2 as FQNEAQ (reference sequence). Trimming removed 1 base from V and 4 bases from J, with 7 bases in between. CDR3 DNA: TGTGCCAGCAGCTTAGGTGGTAGCACTGAAGCTTTCTTT. It translates to CASSLGGSTEAFF.

This chain joins TRBV7-3 and TRBJ2-5; TRBD2 matches 11 bases. This CDR3 has 14 residues. V trimming: 1 base; J trimming: 9 bases; junction bases outside the gene matches: 4. Germline-derived CDR1 and CDR2 are SGHTA and FQGTGA. The CDR3 nucleotides read TGTGCCAGCAGCTTAATAGGGACTAGCGGACCCCAGTACTTC. The encoded protein is CASSLIGTSGPQYF.

The CDR3 DNA is TGTGCCAGCAGCTTACTAAGCGGGAGAGCATCCGAGACCCAGTACTTC. This gives the protein CASSLLSGRASETQYF. V is TRBV7-2 and J is TRBJ2-5, with 8 bases lining up with TRBD2. Trimming removed 2 bases from V and 5 bases from J; junction bases left unmatched: 10. The germline V gene has CDR1 SGHTA and CDR2 FQGNSA. The CDR3 is 16 residues long. The full variable domain, with the rest looked up from reference TRBV7-2 and TRBJ2-5, is GAGVSQSPSNKVTEKGKDVELRCDPISGHTALYWYRQSLGQGLEFLIYFQGNSAPDKSGLPSDRFSAERTGGSVSTLTIQRTQQEDSAVYLCASSLLSGRASETQYFGPGTRLLVL.

The chain is built from TRBV5-6 and TRBJ1-3, with D hard to call. This CDR3 comprises 15 residues. Deletions cut 5 bases from V and 0 bases from J, with 12 bases between. Germline-derived CDR1 and CDR2 are SGHDT and YYEEEE. DNA of the CDR3: TGTGCCAGCAGATTCCGCTCAAGCTCTGGAAACACCATATATTTT. Its translation: CASRFRSSSGNTIYF. Variable domain in full (rest from reference TRBV5-6 and TRBJ1-3): DAGVTQSPTHLIKTRGQQVTLRCSPKSGHDTVSWYQQALGQGPQFIFQYYEEEERQRGNFPDRFSGHQFPNYSSELNVNALLLGDSALYLCASRFRSSSGNTIYFGEGSWLTVV.